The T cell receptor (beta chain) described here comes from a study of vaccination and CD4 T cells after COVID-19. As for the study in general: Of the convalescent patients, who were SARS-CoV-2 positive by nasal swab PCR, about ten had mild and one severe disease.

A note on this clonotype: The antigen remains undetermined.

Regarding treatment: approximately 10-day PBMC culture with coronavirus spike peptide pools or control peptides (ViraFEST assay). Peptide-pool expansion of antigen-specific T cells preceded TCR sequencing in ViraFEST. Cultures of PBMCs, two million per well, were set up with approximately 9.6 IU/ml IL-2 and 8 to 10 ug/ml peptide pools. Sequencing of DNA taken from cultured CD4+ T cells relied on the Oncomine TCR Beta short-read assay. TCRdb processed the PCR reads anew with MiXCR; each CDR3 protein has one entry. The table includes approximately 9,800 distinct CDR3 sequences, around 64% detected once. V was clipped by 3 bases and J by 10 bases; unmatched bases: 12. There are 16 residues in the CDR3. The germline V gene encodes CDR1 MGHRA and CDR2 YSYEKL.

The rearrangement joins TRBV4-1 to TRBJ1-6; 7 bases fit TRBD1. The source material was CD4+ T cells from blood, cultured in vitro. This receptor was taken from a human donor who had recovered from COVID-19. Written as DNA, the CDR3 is TGCGCCAGCAGCCACCTGGGACAGTCGTATGAGTCACCCCTCCACTTT. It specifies CASSHLGQSYESPLHF.